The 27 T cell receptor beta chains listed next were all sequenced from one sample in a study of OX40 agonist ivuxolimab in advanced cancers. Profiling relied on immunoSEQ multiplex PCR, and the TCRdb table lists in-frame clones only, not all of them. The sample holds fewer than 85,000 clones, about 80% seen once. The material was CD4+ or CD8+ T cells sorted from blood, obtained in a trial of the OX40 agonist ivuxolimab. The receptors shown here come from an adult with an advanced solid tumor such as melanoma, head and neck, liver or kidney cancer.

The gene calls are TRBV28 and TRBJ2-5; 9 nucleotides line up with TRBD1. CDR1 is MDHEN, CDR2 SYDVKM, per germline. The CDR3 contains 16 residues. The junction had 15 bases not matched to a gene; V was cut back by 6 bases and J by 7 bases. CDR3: CASRDPGQGKSGTQYF. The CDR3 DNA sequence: TGTGCCAGCAGAGATCCGGGACAGGGTAAATCAGGGACCCAGTACTTC.

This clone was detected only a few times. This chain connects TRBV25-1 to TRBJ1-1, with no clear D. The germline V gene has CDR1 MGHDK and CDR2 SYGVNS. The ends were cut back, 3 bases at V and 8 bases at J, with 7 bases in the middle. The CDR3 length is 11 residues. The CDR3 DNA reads TGTGCCAGCAGTGAGCGGGGAGAAGCTTTCTTT. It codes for CASSERGEAFF.

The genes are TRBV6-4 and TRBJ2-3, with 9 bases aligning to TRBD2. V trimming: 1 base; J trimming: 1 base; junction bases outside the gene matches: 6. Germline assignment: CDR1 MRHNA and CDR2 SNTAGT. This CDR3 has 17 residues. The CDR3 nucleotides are TGTGCCAGCAGTGACTGGTTGCGGACTAGCGGCACAGATACGCAGTATTTT. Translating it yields CASSDWLRTSGTDTQYF.

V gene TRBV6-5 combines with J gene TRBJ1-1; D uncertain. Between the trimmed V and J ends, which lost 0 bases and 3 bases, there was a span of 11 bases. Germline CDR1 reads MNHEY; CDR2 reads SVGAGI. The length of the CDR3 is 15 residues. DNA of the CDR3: TGTGCCAGCAGTTACTCGTACACTGCGGACACTGAAGCTTTCTTT. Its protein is CASSYSYTADTEAFF.

For the CDR3, the DNA is TGCGCCAGCAGCTTGGAGTTGCACACAGATACGCAGTATTTT. It yields the protein CASSLELHTDTQYF. The chain combines TRBV5-1 with TRBJ2-3, with no clear D. CDR1 and CDR2 (germline): SGHRS, YFSETQ. The germline V and J ends were trimmed by 0 bases and 2 bases, with 7 bases remaining between them. The CDR3 has 14 amino acids.

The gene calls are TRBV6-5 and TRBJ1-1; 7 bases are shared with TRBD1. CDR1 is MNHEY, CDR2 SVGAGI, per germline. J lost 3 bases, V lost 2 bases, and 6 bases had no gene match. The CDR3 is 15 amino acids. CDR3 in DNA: TGTGCCAGCAGTTACGACAGGGCTGGGTACACTGAAGCTTTCTTT. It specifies CASSYDRAGYTEAFF.

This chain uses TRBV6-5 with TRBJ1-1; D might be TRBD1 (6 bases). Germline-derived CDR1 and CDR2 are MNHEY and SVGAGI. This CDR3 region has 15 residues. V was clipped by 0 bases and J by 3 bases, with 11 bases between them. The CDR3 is CASSYSRSGDTEAFF. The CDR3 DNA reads TGTGCCAGCAGTTACTCGAGATCAGGGGACACTGAAGCTTTCTTT.

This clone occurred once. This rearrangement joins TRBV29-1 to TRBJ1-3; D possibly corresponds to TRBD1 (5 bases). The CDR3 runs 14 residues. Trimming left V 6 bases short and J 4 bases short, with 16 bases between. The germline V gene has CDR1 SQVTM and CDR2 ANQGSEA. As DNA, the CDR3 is TGCAGCGTGAAAGCCAGGGCTGCAGGAAACACCATATATTTT. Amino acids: CSVKARAAGNTIYF.

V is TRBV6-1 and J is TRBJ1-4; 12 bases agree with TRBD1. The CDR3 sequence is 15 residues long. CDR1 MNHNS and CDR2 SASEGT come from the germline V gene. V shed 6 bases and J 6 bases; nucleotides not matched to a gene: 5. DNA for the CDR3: TGTGCCAGCAGGAGGGACAGGGGGCGGTATGAAAAACTGTTTTTT. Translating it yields CASRRDRGRYEKLFF.

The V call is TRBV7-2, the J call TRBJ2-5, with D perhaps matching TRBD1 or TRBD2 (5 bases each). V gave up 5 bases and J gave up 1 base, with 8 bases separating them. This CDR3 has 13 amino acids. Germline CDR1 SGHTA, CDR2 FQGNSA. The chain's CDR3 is CASSRDGQETQYF. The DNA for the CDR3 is TGTGCCAGCAGCCGGGACGGCCAAGAGACCCAGTACTTC.

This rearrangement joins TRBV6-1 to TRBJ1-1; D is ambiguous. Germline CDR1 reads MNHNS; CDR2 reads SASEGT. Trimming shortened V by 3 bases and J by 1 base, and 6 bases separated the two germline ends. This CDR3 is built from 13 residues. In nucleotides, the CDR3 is TGTGCCAGCAGTGACGTCTGGAACACTGAAGCTTTCTTT. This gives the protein CASSDVWNTEAFF.

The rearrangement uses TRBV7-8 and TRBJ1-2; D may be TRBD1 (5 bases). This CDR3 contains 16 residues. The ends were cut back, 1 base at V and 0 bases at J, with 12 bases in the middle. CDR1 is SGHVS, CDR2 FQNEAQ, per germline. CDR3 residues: CASSLVGGNTNYGYTF. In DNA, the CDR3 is TGTGCCAGCAGCTTAGTGGGGGGAAATACTAACTATGGCTACACCTTC.

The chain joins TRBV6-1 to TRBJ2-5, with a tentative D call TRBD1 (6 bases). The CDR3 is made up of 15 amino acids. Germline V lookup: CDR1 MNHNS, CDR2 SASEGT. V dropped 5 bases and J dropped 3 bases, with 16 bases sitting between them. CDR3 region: CASSKPGQTEETQYF. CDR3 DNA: TGTGCCAGCAGTAAACCGGGACAAACAGAAGAGACCCAGTACTTC.

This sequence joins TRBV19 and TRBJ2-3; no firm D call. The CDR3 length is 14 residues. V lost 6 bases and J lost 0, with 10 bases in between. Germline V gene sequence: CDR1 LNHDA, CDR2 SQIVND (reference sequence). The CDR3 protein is CASSPTVSTDTQYF. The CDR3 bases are TGTGCCAGTAGCCCGACTGTTAGCACAGATACGCAGTATTTT.

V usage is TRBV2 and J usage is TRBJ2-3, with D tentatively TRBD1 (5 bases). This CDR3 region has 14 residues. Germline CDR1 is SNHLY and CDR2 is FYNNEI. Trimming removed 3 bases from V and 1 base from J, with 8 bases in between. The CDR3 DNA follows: TGTGCCAGCAGTGACAGGGCTCGCACAGATACGCAGTATTTT. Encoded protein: CASSDRARTDTQYF.

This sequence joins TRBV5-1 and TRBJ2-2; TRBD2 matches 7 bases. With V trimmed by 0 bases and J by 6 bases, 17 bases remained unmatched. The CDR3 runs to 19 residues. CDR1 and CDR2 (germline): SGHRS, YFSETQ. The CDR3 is CASSLASGGLAGVPGELFF. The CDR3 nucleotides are TGCGCCAGCAGCTTGGCCTCCGGAGGCTTGGCGGGGGTCCCCGGGGAGCTGTTTTTT.

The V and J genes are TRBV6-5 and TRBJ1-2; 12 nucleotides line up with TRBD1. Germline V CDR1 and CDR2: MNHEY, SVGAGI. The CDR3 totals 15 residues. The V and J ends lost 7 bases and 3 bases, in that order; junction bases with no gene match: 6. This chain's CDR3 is CASTTGTGGHYGYTF. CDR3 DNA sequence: TGTGCCAGCACCACTGGGACAGGGGGCCACTATGGCTACACCTTC.

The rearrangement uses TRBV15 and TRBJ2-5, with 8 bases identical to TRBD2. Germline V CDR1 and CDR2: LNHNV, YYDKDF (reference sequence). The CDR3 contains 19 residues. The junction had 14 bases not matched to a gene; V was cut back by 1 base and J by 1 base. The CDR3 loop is CATSRVDLRAGVLQETQYF. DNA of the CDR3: TGTGCCACCAGCAGAGTAGATCTTCGAGCGGGAGTTCTCCAAGAGACCCAGTACTTC.

The CDR3 nucleotides are TGTGCCAGCAGCCTCTCCTTTAACTATGGCTACACCTTC. It is translated as CASSLSFNYGYTF. The chain recombines TRBV9 with TRBJ1-2, with D unresolved. The germline CDR1 and CDR2 sequences are SGDLS and YYNGEE. The CDR3 contains 13 residues. V lost 4 bases to trimming and J lost 1 base, with 8 bases between them.

DNA for the CDR3: TGTGCCTGGACTGAGGGTGCGAACACTGAAGCTTTCTTT. Translation gives CAWTEGANTEAFF. The chain is built from TRBV30 and TRBJ1-1; D is ambiguous. This CDR3 comprises 13 residues. V was clipped by 4 bases and J by 1 base, with 10 bases between them. The germline V gene encodes CDR1 GTSNPN and CDR2 SVGIG (reference sequence).

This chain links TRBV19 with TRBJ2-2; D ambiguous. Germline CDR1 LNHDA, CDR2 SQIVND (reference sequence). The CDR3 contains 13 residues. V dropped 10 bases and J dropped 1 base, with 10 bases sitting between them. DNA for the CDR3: TGTGCCACCATGCCCAGGAACACCGGGGAGCTGTTTTTT. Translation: CATMPRNTGELFF.

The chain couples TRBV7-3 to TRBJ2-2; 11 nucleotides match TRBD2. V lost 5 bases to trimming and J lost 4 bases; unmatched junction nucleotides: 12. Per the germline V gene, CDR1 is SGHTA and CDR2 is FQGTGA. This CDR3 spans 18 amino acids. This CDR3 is CASSPSPRLAGLTGELFF. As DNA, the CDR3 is TGTGCCAGCAGCCCTAGCCCCCGACTAGCGGGGCTCACCGGGGAGCTGTTTTTT.

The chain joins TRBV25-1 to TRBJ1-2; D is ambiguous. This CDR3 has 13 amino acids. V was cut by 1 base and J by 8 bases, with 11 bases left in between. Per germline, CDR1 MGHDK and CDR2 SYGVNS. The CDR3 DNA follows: TGTGCCAGCAGTGAATTATTCGGGGAAGGCTACACCTTC. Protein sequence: CASSELFGEGYTF.

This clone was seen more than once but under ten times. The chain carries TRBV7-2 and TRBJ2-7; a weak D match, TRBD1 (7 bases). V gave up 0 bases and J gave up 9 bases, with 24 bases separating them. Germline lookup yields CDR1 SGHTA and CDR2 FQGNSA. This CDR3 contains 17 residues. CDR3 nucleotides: TGTGCCAGCAGCTTAGCGGTGGCGGGGACAGCCACCTGGGTGCAGTACTTC. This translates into CASSLAVAGTATWVQYF.

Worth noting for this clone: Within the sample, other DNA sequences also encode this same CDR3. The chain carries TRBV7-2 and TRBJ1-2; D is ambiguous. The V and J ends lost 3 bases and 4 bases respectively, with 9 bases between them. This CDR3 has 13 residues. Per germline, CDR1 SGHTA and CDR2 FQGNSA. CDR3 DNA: TGTGCCAGCAGCTTCGGAATATCCTATGGCTACACCTTC. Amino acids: CASSFGISYGYTF.

CDR3 sequence (DNA): TGTGCCAGTAGTATAGATCCAGCGAACACTGAAGCTTTCTTT. Translating gives CASSIDPANTEAFF. The chain links TRBV19 to TRBJ1-1; D call uncertain. V was pared by 0 bases and J by 1 base, with 6 bases between. This CDR3 is 14 amino acids long. The germline gives CDR1 LNHDA, CDR2 SQIVND (reference sequence).

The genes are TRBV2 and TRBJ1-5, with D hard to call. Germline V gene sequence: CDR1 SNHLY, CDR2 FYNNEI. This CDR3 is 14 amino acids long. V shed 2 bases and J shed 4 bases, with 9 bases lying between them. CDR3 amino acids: CASSERAGNQPQHF. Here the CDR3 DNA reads TGTGCCAGCAGTGAACGCGCTGGGAATCAGCCCCAGCATTTT.